This TCR beta chain was profiled in a study of blood T cell repertoires in COVID-19. The V end lost 5 bases, the J end lost 0 bases, and 7 bases lay between the germline ends. Per the germline V gene, CDR1 is SGHAT and CDR2 is FQNNGV. The CDR3 runs to 13 residues. Sequenced by immunoSEQ multiplex PCR; TCRdb stores in-frame clones only, minus some. This table holds roughly 60,000 clones, around four fifths found once. The chain couples TRBV11-2 to TRBJ1-2; perhaps TRBD1 as D (5 bases). Sequencing was carried out using peripheral blood. The sequence derives from an elderly man with acute or convalescent COVID-19. CDR3 nucleotide sequence: TGTGCCAGCAGCCGACAGACTAACTATGGCTACACCTTC. Encoded protein: CASSRQTNYGYTF.